Following are 7 T cell receptor beta chains from one sample sequenced in a study of technical replicates of blood from a few donors. Clones were read by immunoSEQ multiplex PCR, and TCRdb kept only the in-frame ones, dropping some. The sample shows roughly 79,000 clones, 85% to 95% of them seen only once. Sequencing used T cells isolated from PBMCs. Receptors were obtained from a human donor in good health.

The V call is TRBV5-6, the J call TRBJ1-1; D is perhaps TRBD1 (6 bases). Looked up from germline, CDR1 is SGHDT and CDR2 is YYEEEE. The CDR3 consists of 14 residues. V lost 3 bases and J lost 4, with 13 bases in between. The CDR3 nucleotides read TGTGCCAGCAGCTGGGAGGGGGTGGTCACTGAAGCTTTCTTT. It codes for CASSWEGVVTEAFF.

The chain has TRBV9 and TRBJ2-3; D is perhaps TRBD2 (11 bases). The CDR3 is made up of 19 amino acids. Germline assignment: CDR1 SGDLS and CDR2 YYNGEE. Trimming removed 5 bases at V and 5 bases at J, with 30 bases between. Written as DNA, the CDR3 is TGTGCCAGCAGTGGGGGGACAGGGGTTAGCGGGAGGGCCCAAGATACGCAGTATTTT. Encoded protein: CASSGGTGVSGRAQDTQYF. The whole variable domain, remainder taken from reference TRBV9 and TRBJ2-3, is DSGVTQTPKHLITATGQRVTLRCSPRSGDLSVYWYQQSLDQGLQFLIQYYNGEERAKGNILERFSAQQFPDLHSELNLSSLELGDSALYFCASSGGTGVSGRAQDTQYFGPGTRLTVL.

This clone is a singleton in its sample. This sequence joins TRBV27 and TRBJ1-2, with a tentative D call TRBD1 (5 bases). The V gene lost 4 bases and the J gene lost 5 bases, with 11 bases spanning the gap. Germline-derived CDR1 and CDR2 are MNHEY and SMNVEV (reference sequence). The CDR3 contains 13 residues. CDR3 sequence reads: CASSYQGQYGYTF. CDR3 bases: TGTGCCAGCAGTTATCAGGGTCAATATGGCTACACCTTC.

This rearrangement joins TRBV5-4 to TRBJ2-3, with TRBD2 matching over 8 bases. The germline V gene has CDR1 SGHNT and CDR2 YYREEE (reference sequence). The CDR3 contains 16 residues. The V segment lost 0 bases and the J segment 0 bases; nucleotides outside the gene matches: 3. The CDR3 reads CASSLDTSGSTDTQYF. CDR3 DNA: TGTGCCAGCAGCTTGGATACTAGCGGAAGCACAGATACGCAGTATTTT.

The chain carries TRBV19 and TRBJ2-2; 7 bases agree with TRBD1. V shed 9 bases and J 7 bases; nucleotides not matched to a gene: 5. The CDR3 spans 12 residues. Germline CDR1 LNHDA, CDR2 SQIVND (reference sequence). The CDR3 DNA sequence: TGTGCCAGCAGGCAGGGGGTCGGGGAGCTGTTTTTT. Translating gives CASRQGVGELFF.

The chain uses TRBV6-5 and TRBJ1-1; D is unclear. V was clipped by 11 bases and J by 7 bases, with 14 bases between them. This CDR3 is 11 amino acids long. Germline V gene lookup returns CDR1 MNHEY and CDR2 SVGAGI. The CDR3 DNA reads TGTGCCGTCCGTATCCTCAGTGAAGCTTTCTTT. This codes for CAVRILSEAFF.

This chain joins TRBV7-8 and TRBJ2-7, with 9 positions matching TRBD2. Per the germline V gene, CDR1 is SGHVS and CDR2 is FQNEAQ. The CDR3 totals 16 residues. With V trimmed by 5 bases and J by 3 bases, 11 bases remained unmatched. The DNA of the CDR3 is TGTGCCAGCAGCGGGCGGGGGGGACAGCTTTTCTACGAGCAGTACTTC. Translated: CASSGRGGQLFYEQYF.